This T cell receptor (beta chain) was sequenced during a study of blood T cell repertoires in COVID-19. The overall study: Samples came from the United States, Italy and Spain, spanning acute and convalescent COVID-19. PBMCs, B-cell-depleted T cells, or T cells were the source of the cDNA or gDNA that made up the material.

V lost 5 bases and J lost 1; bases outside the gene matches: 6. Germline V lookup: CDR1 MDHEN, CDR2 SYDVKM. The CDR3 has 16 residues. This clone was seen more than once but under ten times. Original handling: Cell counts per sample came from amplifying reference gene primers. Sequencing was performed with immunoSEQ multiplex PCR; in TCRdb, only in-frame clones are kept and a portion is missing. From that table come the V and J calls and clone size; the DNA was used to work out D and trimming. The sample includes roughly 290,000 clones, roughly 80% of them seen just once. Enrollment of patients from Seattle took place during active infection, with longitudinal follow-up.

The sequence came from a person aged 65 to 85 with COVID-19, enrolled during active disease. Sample: peripheral blood. The J gene is TRBJ2-1, the V gene TRBV28, with 9 bases that match TRBD1. CDR3 protein: CASSETGQGSYNEQFF. The DNA for the CDR3 is TGTGCCAGCAGTGAAACCGGACAGGGGTCCTACAATGAGCAGTTCTTC.